This T cell receptor beta chain stems from a study of T-cell memory formation after mild COVID-19. It was 5'RACE with constant-segment primers that produced the TCR alpha and TCR beta cDNA libraries, which carried sample barcodes and UMIs. Using its own MiXCR run on the 5' RACE reads, TCRdb lists one record per CDR3 protein. The table records 350,000 or so distinct CDR3 sequences, roughly 19% of them present only once. V shed 5 bases, J shed 7 bases, and the junction held 6 bases outside the gene matches. Per the germline V gene, CDR1 is DFQATT and CDR2 is SNEGSKA (reference sequence). The CDR3 length is 14 residues.

The V call is TRBV20-1, the J call TRBJ2-1, with TRBD2 identical over 12 bases. The source is a man younger than 35 who had mild COVID-19 (a few samples of this study predate the infection). Cell type and time point are not known. The material sequenced was PBMCs or a T cell subset sorted from them (not recorded which). Here the CDR3 reads CSAWTSGAVNEQFF. The CDR3 DNA is TGCAGTGCTTGGACTAGCGGGGCCGTAAATGAGCAGTTCTTC.